Listed here are 9 T cell receptor beta chains from one sample, sequenced in a study of CXCR3-negative and CXCR3-positive naive CD8 T cells. The libraries of TRB cDNA were constructed through 5' RACE using UMI labels. TCRdb re-called the 5' RACE reads, yielding one record per CDR3 amino acid sequence without DNA. Here the sample table reports about 43,000 distinct CDR3 sequences. The source material was memory CD8+ T cells from blood. Receptors were obtained from a human donor in good health. Some clones in this sample may be carry-over from other donors' samples.

This chain uses TRBV29-1 with TRBJ2-5. Germline V gene lookup returns CDR1 SQVTM and CDR2 ANQGSEA. This CDR3 is built from 12 residues. CDR3 loop: CSVEESGETQYF.

The rearrangement joins TRBV5-1 to TRBJ2-7. The CDR3 sequence is 16 residues long. Germline V gene data show CDR1 as SGHRS and CDR2 as YFSETQ. CDR3 sequence reads: CASSLDGAETLYEQYF.

The chain combines TRBV20-1 with TRBJ2-3. Germline loops: CDR1 DFQATT, CDR2 SNEGSKA (reference sequence). There are 14 residues in the CDR3. The CDR3 is CSARDRWRTDTQYF.

This chain's CDR3 is CASSPWTDMNTEAFF. The rearrangement uses TRBV7-3 and TRBJ1-1; TCRdb selects TRBD1, and the lack of DNA leaves this call unchecked. The CDR3 is 15 residues long. Germline V gene lookup returns CDR1 SGHTA and CDR2 FQGTGA. Together with reference TRBV7-3 and TRBJ1-1, the CDR3 gives the full variable domain: GAGVSQTPSNKVTEKGKYVELRCDPISGHTALYWYRQSLGQGPEFLIYFQGTGAADDSGLPNDRFFAVRPEGSVSTLKIQRTERGDSAVYLCASSPWTDMNTEAFFGQGTRLTVV.

V and J are TRBV27 and TRBJ2-7. CDR1 and CDR2 from the germline V gene are MNHEY and SMNVEV (reference sequence). This CDR3 comprises 16 residues. The CDR3 is CASSLKETDQGYEQYF.

The chain recombines TRBV7-6 with TRBJ1-4. The CDR3 runs to 15 residues. Germline V lookup: CDR1 SGHVS, CDR2 FNYEAQ. CDR3 amino acids: CASGLRAGEDEKLFF.

This sequence joins TRBV5-1 and TRBJ2-5. The CDR3 is 11 amino acids. Germline loops: CDR1 SGHRS, CDR2 YFSETQ. The CDR3 sequence: CASSVTETQYF.

The chain uses TRBV7-9 and TRBJ2-1; with no DNA, the TCRdb D assignment of TRBD1 cannot be verified. This CDR3 spans 12 amino acids. The germline V gene encodes CDR1 SEHNR and CDR2 FQNEAQ (reference sequence). The CDR3 loop reads CASSSQGNEQFF.

This chain links TRBV10-2 with TRBJ2-3; TCRdb reports TRBD1, a call that lacks DNA to check it against. The CDR3 spans 17 residues. The germline gives CDR1 WSHSY, CDR2 SAAADI. CDR3 region: CASSESGLDGGLDTQYF.